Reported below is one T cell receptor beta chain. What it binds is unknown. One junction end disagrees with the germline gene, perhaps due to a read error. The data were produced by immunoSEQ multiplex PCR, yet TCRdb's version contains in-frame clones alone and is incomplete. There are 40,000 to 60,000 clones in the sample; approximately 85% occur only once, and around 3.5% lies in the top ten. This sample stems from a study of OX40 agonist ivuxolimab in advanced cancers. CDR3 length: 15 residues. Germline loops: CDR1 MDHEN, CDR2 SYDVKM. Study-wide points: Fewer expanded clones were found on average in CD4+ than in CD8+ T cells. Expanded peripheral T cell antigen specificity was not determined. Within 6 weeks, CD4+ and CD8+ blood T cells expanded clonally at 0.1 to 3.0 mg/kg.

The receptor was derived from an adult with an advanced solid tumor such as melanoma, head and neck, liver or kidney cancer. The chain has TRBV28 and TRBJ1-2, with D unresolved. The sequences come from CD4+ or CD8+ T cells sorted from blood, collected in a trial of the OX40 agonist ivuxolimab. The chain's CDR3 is CASSLWSNSNYGYTF. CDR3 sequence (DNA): TGTGCCAGCAGCTTATGGAGCAACTCTAACTATGGCTACACCTTC.